One sample yielded the 5 T cell receptor beta chains listed below, sequenced in a study of PD-1 blockade in classical Hodgkin lymphoma. With no exception, relapse followed autologous stem cell transplantation in all patients, and brentuximab vedotin exposure varied. Generated by immunoSEQ multiplex PCR, the TCRdb table keeps only in-frame clones and is missing some. This sample has about 41,000 clones; over 70% occur once, and the top ten carry 20% to 25%. Here the sequenced sample was peripheral blood mononuclear cells (PBMCs), taken at baseline. The source of these receptors is a human donor with classical Hodgkin lymphoma.

This clone is a singleton in its sample. This rearrangement joins TRBV30 to TRBJ1-2; D uncertain. The germline V gene has CDR1 GTSNPN and CDR2 SVGIG (reference sequence). V dropped 7 bases and J dropped 6 bases, with 12 bases sitting between them. This CDR3 comprises 11 residues. CDR3 region: CASLRGHGYTF. The CDR3 nucleotides read TGTGCCTCCTTGCGGGGTCATGGCTACACCTTC.

The chain recombines TRBV7-9 with TRBJ2-3; D uncertain. The CDR3 is 16 residues long. V lost 5 bases, J lost 2 bases, and 17 bases lay in between. Germline CDR1 and CDR2: SEHNR and FQNEAQ (reference sequence). CDR3 protein: CASSLRIGSSTDTQYF. The CDR3 coding sequence is TGTGCCAGCAGCCTACGCATAGGATCGTCCACAGATACGCAGTATTTT.

The chain carries TRBV6-6 and TRBJ2-1; TRBD2 aligns across 7 bases. Trimming at V came to 4 bases and at J to 6 bases, leaving 6 bases not matched to a gene. The CDR3 covers 14 residues. Germline assignment: CDR1 MNHNY and CDR2 SVGAGI (reference sequence). The CDR3 reads CASSSSGLLNEQFF. The CDR3, as DNA: TGTGCCAGCAGTTCTAGCGGACTCCTCAATGAGCAGTTCTTC.

The chain combines TRBV5-1 with TRBJ1-1; D gene unclear. The CDR3 loop spans 15 amino acids. Germline V gene data show CDR1 as SGHRS and CDR2 as YFSETQ. Trimming stripped 0 bases from V and 1 base from J, with 10 bases between. CDR3 region: CASSLDLRGNTEAFF. The DNA for the CDR3 is TGCGCCAGCAGCTTGGATCTACGGGGGAACACTGAAGCTTTCTTT.

V is TRBV27 and J is TRBJ2-2; tentative D call: TRBD2 (6 bases). Looked up from germline, CDR1 is MNHEY and CDR2 is SMNVEV (reference sequence). This CDR3 is built from 14 residues. V shed 5 bases and J shed 5 bases, with 12 bases lying between them. The CDR3 nucleotides read TGTGCCAGCAGTCCCGGGGGTTGGACCGGGGAGCTGTTTTTT. This encodes CASSPGGWTGELFF.